Listed below are T cell receptor beta chains from one sample, sequenced in a study of cytomegalovirus exposure and HLA in healthy donors. Some clones are missing from TCRdb's copy, which holds only in-frame ones; the method was immunoSEQ multiplex PCR. The top ten hold more than 5% of the sample, which has about 220,000 clones, over 80% seen once. The sequenced material came from PBMCs. The receptors come from a woman aged 40 to 50 in good health and CMV-seropositive. The CDR3 runs from the conserved cysteine through the conserved F or W. The order of the fields is CDR3 length, D gene, J gene, V gene, clone size, CDR3 DNA, CDR3 protein. A D gene is named only where the DNA matches it firmly. Size tells how often a clone was seen (once, few, many) or the class of an expanded clone, and some rows leave it out.

length: 14; D: TRBD1; J: TRBJ2-5; V: TRBV7-9; size: once; DNA: TGTGCCAGCAGGGACCGGACAGGGTTAGAGACCCAGTACTTC; CDR3: CASRDRTGLETQYF
length: 13; D: NA; J: TRBJ2-1; V: TRBV30; size: NA; DNA: TGTGCCTGGGGCGGTCGATCGTACAATGAGCAGTTCTTC; CDR3: CAWGGRSYNEQFF
length: 14; D: TRBD1; J: TRBJ1-1; V: TRBV6-6; size: NA; DNA: TGTGCCAGCAGTGGTCGAACAGGGGAGAGTGAAGCTTTCTTT; CDR3: CASSGRTGESEAFF
length: 15; D: TRBD2; J: TRBJ2-1; V: TRBV10-2; size: NA; DNA: TGCGCCAGCAGTGAGGGGCTAGCGGGAGACAATGAGCAGTTCTTC; CDR3: CASSEGLAGDNEQFF
length: 13; D: NA; J: TRBJ2-5; V: TRBV30; size: NA; DNA: TGTGCCTGGAGTGTAAAGGGGAGGGAGACCCAGTACTTC; CDR3: CAWSVKGRETQYF
length: 15; D: TRBD1; J: TRBJ1-4; V: TRBV5-4; size: NA; DNA: TGTGCCAGCAGCTTGAGCGACAGGGGTAGTGAAAAACTGTTTTTT; CDR3: CASSLSDRGSEKLFF
length: 15; D: NA; J: TRBJ1-1; V: TRBV9; size: NA; DNA: TGTGCCAGCAGCGTAGAATCAGGGGCGAACACTGAAGCTTTCTTT; CDR3: CASSVESGANTEAFF
length: 12; D: TRBD1; J: TRBJ1-2; V: TRBV6-6; size: once; DNA: TGTGCCAGTGAACAGGGGAACGAGGGCTACACCTTC; CDR3: CASEQGNEGYTF
length: 13; D: NA; J: TRBJ1-4; V: TRBV10-3; size: NA; DNA: TGTGCCATAGACAGATCAACTAATGAAAAACTGTTTTTT; CDR3: CAIDRSTNEKLFF
length: 15; D: NA; J: TRBJ1-2; V: TRBV5-1; size: NA; DNA: TGCGCCAGCAGCTTGACAGTCTTGTTTAACTATGGCTACACCTTC; CDR3: CASSLTVLFNYGYTF
length: 18; D: NA; J: TRBJ2-2; V: TRBV27; size: NA; DNA: TGTGCCAGCAGTTTAGTATCTAGCGCCTACGGATACACCGGGGAGCTGTTTTTT; CDR3: CASSLVSSAYGYTGELFF
length: 15; D: TRBD2; J: TRBJ2-1; V: TRBV2; size: NA; DNA: TGTGCCAGCAGTGAGGCTAGCGGGAGGGGAAATGAGCAGTTCTTC; CDR3: CASSEASGRGNEQFF
length: 17; D: NA; J: TRBJ1-3; V: TRBV12-5; size: NA; DNA: TGTGCTAGTGGTTTGACCCCGATGTCGAGCTCTGGAAACACCATATATTTT; CDR3: CASGLTPMSSSGNTIYF
length: 16; D: TRBD2; J: TRBJ2-1; V: TRBV12-5; size: NA; DNA: TGTGCTAGTGGTTTGGTGGCGGGAGGGTCCTACAATGAGCAGTTCTTC; CDR3: CASGLVAGGSYNEQFF
length: 15; D: TRBD1; J: TRBJ1-3; V: TRBV5-8; size: NA; DNA: TGTGCCAGCAGCACCGGACAGGGCGTTGGAAACACCATATATTTT; CDR3: CASSTGQGVGNTIYF
length: 16; D: NA; J: TRBJ2-5; V: TRBV7-9; size: NA; DNA: TGTGCCAGCAGAAATCGGATTGGGCAGGACCAAGAGACCCAGTACTTC; CDR3: CASRNRIGQDQETQYF
length: 14; D: TRBD2; J: TRBJ2-3; V: TRBV10-1; size: NA; DNA: TGCGCCAGCAGTGAAACGGCTAGCGGAGATACGCAGTATTTT; CDR3: CASSETASGDTQYF
length: 16; D: TRBD1; J: TRBJ1-2; V: TRBV6-6; size: few; DNA: TGTGCCAGCACCCGGACAGGGTACGGGGGCAACTATGGCTACACCTTC; CDR3: CASTRTGYGGNYGYTF
length: 18; D: NA; J: TRBJ2-6; V: TRBV10-3; size: NA; DNA: TGTGCCATCAGTGAGTCTGCGGCAGCTAACTCTGGGGCCAACGTCCTGACTTTC; CDR3: CAISESAAANSGANVLTF
length: 15; D: TRBD1; J: TRBJ2-5; V: TRBV9; size: NA; DNA: TGTGCCAGCAGCGATCAGGGGGCACGGGGAGAGACCCAGTACTTC; CDR3: CASSDQGARGETQYF
length: 13; D: NA; J: TRBJ2-7; V: TRBV6-5; size: NA; DNA: TGTGCCAGCAGTTACTTTGCCAGTTACGAGCAGTACTTC; CDR3: CASSYFASYEQYF
length: 15; D: NA; J: TRBJ2-1; V: TRBV30; size: few; DNA: NA; CDR3: CAWSTVAGGSQPAFF
length: 16; D: NA; J: TRBJ1-3; V: TRBV7-2; size: NA; DNA: TGTGCCAGCAGCTTAGTGTACAGGGCTACGGGAAACACCATATATTTT; CDR3: CASSLVYRATGNTIYF
length: 16; D: TRBD2; J: TRBJ2-1; V: TRBV4-3; size: NA; DNA: TGCGCCAGCAGCCGGGTAGCGGGAGCGGGGTACAATGAGCAGTTCTTC; CDR3: CASSRVAGAGYNEQFF
length: 14; D: NA; J: TRBJ1-5; V: TRBV7-9; size: NA; DNA: TGTGCCAGCAGCTCATCGGACAGCGATCAGCCCCAGCATTTT; CDR3: CASSSSDSDQPQHF
length: 15; D: TRBD2; J: TRBJ2-3; V: TRBV27; size: once; DNA: TGTGCCAGCAGCTCCGGACTAGCTAGCACAGATACGCAGTATTTT; CDR3: CASSSGLASTDTQYF
length: 16; D: NA; J: TRBJ2-7; V: TRBV9; size: NA; DNA: TGTGCCAGCAGCGTAGGGGGCGGGGACAGCTCCTACGAGCAGTACTTC; CDR3: CASSVGGGDSSYEQYF
length: 14; D: NA; J: TRBJ2-7; V: TRBV9; size: NA; DNA: TGTGCCAGCAGCGTAGACTCCTCTTCCTACGAGCAGTACTTC; CDR3: CASSVDSSSYEQYF
length: 12; D: NA; J: TRBJ1-1; V: TRBV6-1; size: NA; DNA: TGTGCCAGCAGTGAAAGGAGGACTGAAGCTTTCTTT; CDR3: CASSERRTEAFF
length: 14; D: NA; J: TRBJ2-2; V: TRBV9; size: NA; DNA: TGTGCCGGCAGCGGAGGGGGGGGCACCGGGGAGCTGTTTTTT; CDR3: CAGSGGGGTGELFF
length: 16; D: TRBD1; J: TRBJ1-6; V: TRBV6-5; size: once; DNA: TGTGCCAGCAGTTTCCGGACAGGTGTGGGAAATTCACCCCTCCACTTT; CDR3: CASSFRTGVGNSPLHF
length: 13; D: NA; J: TRBJ2-7; V: TRBV19; size: NA; DNA: TGTGCCAGTAGGCAGGGGAACTTCTACGAGCAGTACTTC; CDR3: CASRQGNFYEQYF
length: 14; D: TRBD1; J: TRBJ1-1; V: TRBV18; size: NA; DNA: TGTGCCAGCTCCAGACAGGGAATGGGCACTGAAGCTTTCTTT; CDR3: CASSRQGMGTEAFF
length: 16; D: TRBD2; J: TRBJ2-3; V: TRBV5-1; size: NA; DNA: TGCGCCAGCAGTCGATTGGCGAGCGGGACGGGAGATACGCAGTATTTT; CDR3: CASSRLASGTGDTQYF
length: 16; D: TRBD2; J: TRBJ2-6; V: TRBV15; size: NA; DNA: TGTGCCACCGCTAGGAGGGCGGGGGCTGGGGCCAACGTCCTGACTTTC; CDR3: CATARRAGAGANVLTF
length: 17; D: NA; J: TRBJ1-4; V: TRBV19; size: NA; DNA: TGTGCCAGTAGTGCCCTTGACAGGCAAGCGACTAATGAAAAACTGTTTTTT; CDR3: CASSALDRQATNEKLFF
length: 14; D: NA; J: TRBJ1-2; V: TRBV5-1; size: NA; DNA: TGCGCCAGCAGCTTCAACCGTCGAGACTATGGCTACACCTTC; CDR3: CASSFNRRDYGYTF
length: 13; D: TRBD1; J: TRBJ1-2; V: TRBV11-2; size: NA; DNA: TGTGCCAGCAGCCCAGGGGGGACGAAAGGCTACACCTTC; CDR3: CASSPGGTKGYTF
length: 15; D: TRBD2; J: TRBJ2-1; V: TRBV10-2; size: NA; DNA: TGCGCCAGCAGCGGAGGGACTAGCGGGAGTAATGAGCAGTTCTTC; CDR3: CASSGGTSGSNEQFF
length: 14; D: NA; J: TRBJ2-1; V: TRBV5-1; size: NA; DNA: TGCGCCAGCAGCTTGCTGGGCGGGACGTACGAGCAGTTCTTC; CDR3: CASSLLGGTYEQFF
length: 15; D: NA; J: TRBJ2-7; V: TRBV7-5; size: NA; DNA: TGTGTCAGAAGCTTCGCCCTCCCAGGCTCCTACGAGCAGTACTTC; CDR3: CVRSFALPGSYEQYF
length: 15; D: NA; J: TRBJ2-3; V: TRBV5-1; size: NA; DNA: TGCGCCAGCAGCAATAGCGGTTATAGCACAGATACGCAGTATTTT; CDR3: CASSNSGYSTDTQYF
length: 16; D: NA; J: TRBJ2-7; V: TRBV4-1; size: NA; DNA: TGCGCCAGCAGCCAAGGTTCGACAGGACCTACCTACGAGCAGTACTTC; CDR3: CASSQGSTGPTYEQYF
length: 17; D: NA; J: TRBJ1-3; V: TRBV10-3; size: NA; DNA: TGTGCCATCAGTGAGTCGGCACAGCTTTTATCTGGAAACACCATATATTTT; CDR3: CAISESAQLLSGNTIYF
length: 17; D: TRBD2; J: TRBJ2-5; V: TRBV13; size: NA; DNA: TGTGCCAGCAGCCCAGAGGGCGGACTAGCGGTTCAAGAGACCCAGTACTTC; CDR3: CASSPEGGLAVQETQYF
length: 14; D: NA; J: TRBJ2-7; V: TRBV5-6; size: once; DNA: TGTGCCAGCAGTTGGGTTGGGAGGGGGTACGAGCAGTACTTC; CDR3: CASSWVGRGYEQYF
length: 12; D: NA; J: TRBJ1-5; V: TRBV5-4; size: NA; DNA: TGTGCCAGCAGCTTACTCAATCAGCCCCAGCATTTT; CDR3: CASSLLNQPQHF
length: 12; D: NA; J: TRBJ2-1; V: TRBV5-1; size: NA; DNA: TGCGCCAGCAGCTTGGGTAGGGGTGAGCAGTTCTTC; CDR3: CASSLGRGEQFF